This passage covers 10 T cell receptor beta chains from one sample sequenced in a study of blood T cell repertoires in COVID-19. TCRdb keeps only in-frame clones here, not all; method: immunoSEQ multiplex PCR. The table shows around 170,000 clones, with 60% to 80% occurring only once. The sequencing input was PBMCs or T cells enriched from blood (not recorded which). These TCRs come from a man aged 60-69 years who had been exposed to COVID-19.

The chain recombines TRBV7-8 with TRBJ1-1, with D tentatively TRBD1 (5 bases). This CDR3 region has 18 residues. Germline CDR1 is SGHVS and CDR2 is FQNEAQ. Trimming cost V 2 bases and J 4 bases, with 23 bases left between them. The CDR3 spells CASSLRGRLGPSATEAFF. As DNA, the CDR3 is TGTGCCAGCAGCTTAAGGGGCAGGCTAGGACCTTCCGCCACTGAAGCTTTCTTT.

V gene TRBV5-4 combines with J gene TRBJ1-3; 9 bases fit TRBD1. Germline assignment: CDR1 SGHNT and CDR2 YYREEE (reference sequence). The CDR3 loop spans 15 amino acids. The trim removed 4 bases at V and 3 bases at J, leaving 5 bases unmatched. CDR3 sequence (DNA): TGTGCCAGCAGCAGGGGACAGGGTAATGGAAACACCATATATTTT. Its protein product is CASSRGQGNGNTIYF.

V gene TRBV10-1 combines with J gene TRBJ2-3, with TRBD2 matching over 10 bases. This CDR3 has 15 residues. Germline lookup yields CDR1 WNHNN and CDR2 SYGVQD (reference sequence). Trimming took 0 bases from V and 5 from J; bases not matched to a gene: 2. The CDR3 region is CASSESLAGLDTQYF. Written as DNA, the CDR3 is TGCGCCAGCAGTGAGTCACTAGCGGGATTAGATACGCAGTATTTT.

The chain is built from TRBV27 and TRBJ1-6; 8 bases map to TRBD1. V shed 6 bases and J 8 bases; nucleotides not matched to a gene: 12. The CDR3 runs to 16 residues. Germline V CDR1 and CDR2: MNHEY, SMNVEV (reference sequence). This CDR3 is CASRQRQGLSYSPLHF. The CDR3 DNA sequence: TGTGCCAGCAGACAACGACAGGGGCTGAGTTATTCACCCCTCCACTTT.

The chain recombines TRBV24-1 with TRBJ2-5; D may be TRBD2 (6 bases). Germline V gene lookup returns CDR1 KGHDR and CDR2 SFDVKD. Trimming took off 4 bases at V and 4 bases at J, with 15 bases between the two ends. This CDR3 spans 15 amino acids. The CDR3 reads CATSEGMGTRETQYF. CDR3 DNA: TGTGCCACCAGTGAAGGAATGGGGACTCGAGAGACCCAGTACTTC.

The rearrangement uses TRBV2 and TRBJ2-7; maybe TRBD1 (6 bases). Trimming cost V 6 bases and J 3 bases, with 15 bases left between them. Germline values: CDR1 SNHLY, CDR2 FYNNEI. The CDR3 contains 14 residues. The CDR3 sequence is CASSLQGMNYEQYF. The CDR3 nucleotides read TGTGCCAGCAGCCTTCAGGGGATGAACTACGAGCAGTACTTC. Variable domain in full (rest from reference TRBV2 and TRBJ2-7): EPEVTQTPSHQVTQMGQEVILRCVPISNHLYFYWYRQILGQKVEFLVSFYNNEISEKSEIFDDQFSVERPDGSNFTLKIRSTKLEDSAMYFCASSLQGMNYEQYFGPGTRLTVT.

The rearrangement uses TRBV28 and TRBJ1-5, with TRBD1 matching over 8 bases. Germline CDR1 is MDHEN and CDR2 is SYDVKM. The CDR3 contains 16 residues. V lost 4 bases, J lost 0 bases, and 5 bases stayed unmatched. In DNA, the CDR3 is TGTGCCAGCAGTTCGCAGGGGGCATATAGCAATCAGCCCCAGCATTTT. The encoded protein is CASSSQGAYSNQPQHF.

This chain joins TRBV27 and TRBJ1-2; a possible D gene is TRBD1 (5 bases). V was clipped by 2 bases and J by 4 bases, with 14 bases between them. There are 15 residues in the CDR3. Per the germline V gene, CDR1 is MNHEY and CDR2 is SMNVEV (reference sequence). The CDR3: CASSLGRQSSYGYTF. The CDR3 DNA reads TGTGCCAGCAGTTTAGGCCGACAGAGTAGCTATGGCTACACCTTC.

The chain recombines TRBV5-6 with TRBJ2-7; 12 nucleotides line up with TRBD2. The CDR3 runs 16 residues. In germline, CDR1 is SGHDT, CDR2 YYEEEE. The V gene end was trimmed by 4 bases and the J gene end by 0 bases; junction bases not matched to a gene: 5. This CDR3 reads CASSIGLAGSSYEQYF. CDR3 coding DNA: TGTGCCAGCAGCATTGGACTAGCGGGGAGCTCCTACGAGCAGTACTTC.

The chain joins TRBV7-2 to TRBJ2-1; tentative D call: TRBD2 (7 bases). This CDR3 spans 15 amino acids. Germline-derived CDR1 and CDR2 are SGHTA and FQGNSA. The V gene lost 2 bases and the J gene lost 6 bases, with 14 bases spanning the gap. Written as DNA, the CDR3 is TGTGCCAGCAGCTTACAAGCGGGACAAAGCAATGAGCAGTTCTTC. Protein: CASSLQAGQSNEQFF.